The source of this TCR beta chain is a study of T cell responses to AZD1222 COVID-19 vaccine. Measured with immunoSEQ multiplex PCR; TCRdb has only the in-frame clones, and not every one. The sample contains 100,000 to 150,000 clones, over 90% of which appear only once. V was cut by 4 bases and J by 1 base, with 12 bases left in between. Germline CDR1 is SGHKS and CDR2 is YYEKEE (reference sequence). The CDR3 has 14 amino acids. This receptor was identified in an adult in good health. This chain links TRBV5-5 with TRBJ2-7, with no clear D. Here the sequenced sample was peripheral blood, taken on day 0 of AZD1222 vaccination. The CDR3 is CASSHSDGSYEQYF. The CDR3 DNA reads TGTGCCAGCAGCCACTCGGACGGTTCCTACGAGCAGTACTTC.